This is a list of T cell receptor beta chains from one sample in a study of T cells in Graves' hyperthyroidism and ophthalmopathy. MiXCR, run by TCRdb on the multiplex PCR reads, gives a single entry per CDR3 protein. The sample holds 75,000 to 100,000 distinct CDR3 sequences, around 50% seen once. Sample: blood. These receptors originate from a woman between 40 and 50 years old with Graves' hyperthyroidism. Both conserved end residues are part of each CDR3. The D gene is left open where the match is weak. Size values are once, few and many counts, or a class for expanded clones, and some rows have none.

CDR3aa: CASSPRQSGTADTQYF; CDR3nt: TGTGCCAGCAGCCCAAGACAGAGCGGGACCGCAGATACGCAGTATTTT; v_gene: TRBV7-9; d_gene: TRBD2; j_gene: TRBJ2-3; abundance: -
CDR3aa: CASSQLPPNSPLHF; CDR3nt: TGTGCCAGCAGCCAACTGCCACCTAATTCACCCCTCCACTTT; v_gene: TRBV9; d_gene: -; j_gene: TRBJ1-6; abundance: many
CDR3aa: CASSELHNRDLTYEQYF; CDR3nt: TGCGCCAGCAGTGAGTTGCACAACCGGGACCTAACCTACGAGCAGTACTTC; v_gene: TRBV4-1; d_gene: -; j_gene: TRBJ2-7; abundance: -
CDR3aa: CASKEGRDRGTEAFF; CDR3nt: TGCGCCAGCAAGGAGGGCCGAGACAGGGGTACTGAAGCTTTCTTT; v_gene: TRBV5-1; d_gene: TRBD1; j_gene: TRBJ1-1; abundance: many
CDR3aa: CASRRLAGGAKKTQYF; CDR3nt: TGTGCCAGCAGAAGACTAGCGGGGGGAGCCAAGAAGACCCAGTACTTC; v_gene: TRBV7-2; d_gene: TRBD2; j_gene: TRBJ2-5; abundance: -
CDR3aa: CSARPKYTLNWYQETQYF; CDR3nt: TGCAGTGCTAGACCAAAATATACACTCAACTGGTACCAAGAGACCCAGTACTTC; v_gene: TRBV20-1; d_gene: -; j_gene: TRBJ2-5; abundance: many
CDR3aa: CASSMTAGGRVFF; CDR3nt: TGTGCCAGCAGCATGACAGCGGGAGGGCGGGTGTTTTTT; v_gene: TRBV7-8; d_gene: TRBD2; j_gene: TRBJ2-2; abundance: -
CDR3aa: CSAGDQRRNTEAFF; CDR3nt: TGCAGTGCAGGAGATCAACGAAGGAACACTGAAGCTTTCTTT; v_gene: TRBV20-1; d_gene: -; j_gene: TRBJ1-1; abundance: -
CDR3aa: CASSPTGGANSPLHF; CDR3nt: TGTGCCAGCTCTCCCACAGGGGGCGCGAATTCACCCCTCCACTTT; v_gene: TRBV9; d_gene: TRBD1; j_gene: TRBJ1-6; abundance: many
CDR3aa: CSGSTGGKETQYF; CDR3nt: TGCAGTGGTAGTACAGGGGGGAAGGAGACCCAGTACTTC; v_gene: TRBV20-1; d_gene: TRBD1; j_gene: TRBJ2-5; abundance: -
CDR3aa: CASSPTPGEVETQYF; CDR3nt: TGTGCCAGCAGTCCGACACCAGGGGAGGTAGAGACCCAGTACTTC; v_gene: TRBV6-1; d_gene: -; j_gene: TRBJ2-5; abundance: once
CDR3aa: CAIRDGANVLTF; CDR3nt: TGTGCCATCAGGGATGGGGCCAACGTCCTGACTTTC; v_gene: TRBV10-3; d_gene: -; j_gene: TRBJ2-6; abundance: -
CDR3aa: CASSLGQGFRSHTEAFF; CDR3nt: TGCGCCAGCAGCTTGGGACAGGGTTTTAGGTCTCACACTGAAGCTTTCTTT; v_gene: TRBV5-1; d_gene: TRBD1; j_gene: TRBJ1-1; abundance: many
CDR3aa: CASSVWREGTDTQYF; CDR3nt: TGTGCCAGCAGCGTTTGGCGGGAGGGCACAGATACGCAGTATTTT; v_gene: TRBV9; d_gene: TRBD2; j_gene: TRBJ2-3; abundance: many
CDR3aa: CASSLPGGARETQYF; CDR3nt: TGTGCCAGCAGCTTACCGGGAGGAGCGCGGGAGACCCAGTACTTC; v_gene: TRBV7-6; d_gene: TRBD2; j_gene: TRBJ2-5; abundance: -
CDR3aa: CASSTQGGTNEKLFF; CDR3nt: TGTGCCAGCAGCACACAGGGGGGAACTAATGAAAAACTGTTTTTT; v_gene: TRBV7-9; d_gene: TRBD1; j_gene: TRBJ1-4; abundance: few
CDR3aa: CAISTGGAFYEQYF; CDR3nt: TGTGCCATCAGTACAGGAGGGGCCTTCTACGAGCAGTACTTC; v_gene: TRBV10-3; d_gene: -; j_gene: TRBJ2-7; abundance: -
CDR3aa: CASSLYGLVNSPLHF; CDR3nt: TGCGCCAGCAGCCTTTACGGCCTAGTCAATTCACCCCTCCACTTT; v_gene: TRBV4-1; d_gene: -; j_gene: TRBJ1-6; abundance: many
CDR3aa: CASSVARVRGNTSYF; CDR3nt: TGTGCCAGCAGTGTGGCCCGGGTTAGGGGAAACACCTCATATTTT; v_gene: TRBV10-3; d_gene: -; j_gene: TRBJ1-3; abundance: -
CDR3aa: CSASRTEEQYF; CDR3nt: TGCAGTGCTAGCCGGACAGAGGAGCAGTACTTC; v_gene: TRBV20-1; d_gene: -; j_gene: TRBJ2-7; abundance: many